Listed here are 2 T cell receptor beta chains from one sample, sequenced in a study of blood T cell repertoires in COVID-19. The assay was immunoSEQ multiplex PCR, and TCRdb's table has in-frame clones only and misses some. There are 250,000 to 400,000 clones in the sample; about nine tenths occur only once, and roughly 2.9% lies in the top ten. Sequencing input: peripheral blood. The origin of the receptors is a woman in her thirties with COVID-19, enrolled during active disease.

The CDR3 protein is CASSVATAGVGDEQFF. The CDR3 nucleotides are TGTGCCAGCAGCGTAGCTACTGCGGGAGTGGGCGATGAGCAGTTCTTC. The V gene is TRBV9, the J gene TRBJ2-1, with TRBD2 identical over 7 bases. CDR3 length equals 16 residues. Per germline, CDR1 SGDLS and CDR2 YYNGEE. Unmatched junction bases numbered 11, after V lost 0 bases and J lost 8 bases. Full variable domain (outside the CDR3, taken from reference TRBV9 and TRBJ2-1): DSGVTQTPKHLITATGQRVTLRCSPRSGDLSVYWYQQSLDQGLQFLIQYYNGEERAKGNILERFSAQQFPDLHSELNLSSLELGDSALYFCASSVATAGVGDEQFFGPGTRLTVL.

As to this clone: This sample includes further DNA sequences coding for the same CDR3. The rearrangement links TRBV19 to TRBJ2-1; TRBD2 aligns across 10 bases. V lost 4 bases and J lost 4; bases outside the gene matches: 4. CDR3 length: 15 amino acids. Germline CDR1 reads LNHDA; CDR2 reads SQIVND (reference sequence). The CDR3 coding sequence is TGTGCCAGTAGTAAAGGAGCGGGGGGGTACAATGAGCAGTTCTTC. It yields the protein CASSKGAGGYNEQFF.